This TCR beta chain was captured in a study of chemoradiotherapy in HPV16-positive cancers. Measured with immunoSEQ multiplex PCR; TCRdb has only the in-frame clones, and not every one. Found here are thousands of clones, 70% to 90% of them singletons; the top ten hold approximately 2.8%. The V gene's germline CDR1 is MNHEY and CDR2 SMNVEV (reference sequence). The CDR3 has 16 amino acids. Between the trimmed V and J ends, which lost 5 bases and 0 bases, there was a span of 14 bases. The V call is TRBV27, the J call TRBJ1-5; the D gene is possibly TRBD1 (6 bases). The specimen comprised tumor tissue, sampled from a patient who underwent chemoradiotherapy. This TCR was sampled from a human donor with HPV-associated anogenital cancer. The CDR3 region has the DNA TGTGCCAGCAGTCCGAGACAGGTTCTTAGCAATCAGCCCCAGCATTTT. Translated, it gives CASSPRQVLSNQPQHF.